This TCR beta chain was captured in a study of T cells in Graves' hyperthyroidism and ophthalmopathy. At the level of the study: Any treatment followed the collection of peripheral blood at initial diagnosis.

The V gene's germline CDR1 is DFQATT and CDR2 SNEGSKA (reference sequence). The CDR3 totals 16 residues. Germline trimming cut 0 bases from V and 6 bases from J; bases unmatched to any gene: 6. RNA transcripts gave rise to amplified TCR beta CDR3 regions. The study used the HTBI primer set for a first-round RT-PCR of the TCR CDR3. TCRdb reprocessed the multiplex PCR reads with MiXCR, giving one entry per CDR3 protein. The repertoire holds around 350,000 distinct CDR3 sequences, about 14% seen once, with about 18% in the top ten. In its sample, this clonotype was seen many times. The source of this sequence is a woman aged 25 to 39 with Graves' ophthalmopathy. Sequenced input: blood. The chain uses TRBV20-1 and TRBJ2-3; TRBD2 matches 13 bases. CDR3 amino acids: CSARDYGLAGADTQYF. CDR3 in DNA: TGCAGTGCTAGAGATTATGGACTAGCGGGGGCCGATACGCAGTATTTT.